This T cell receptor (beta chain) was found in a study of blood T cell repertoires in COVID-19. Germline V lookup: CDR1 SNHLY, CDR2 FYNNEI. This CDR3 is 11 amino acids long. TCRdb keeps only in-frame clones here, not all; method: immunoSEQ multiplex PCR. The sample has around 80,000 clones; about 85% are singletons. Concerning this clone itself: At one of its ends the junction is not consistent with the germline gene, which may arise from a read error.

This TCR came from a human donor in a cohort sampled during active COVID-19. Sequenced sample: peripheral blood. The chain uses TRBV2 and TRBJ2-1; 8 positions match TRBD2. The CDR3 spells CASREAGESVF. CDR3 sequence (DNA): TGTGCCAGCAGGGAAGCGGGAGAAAGTGTCTTC.